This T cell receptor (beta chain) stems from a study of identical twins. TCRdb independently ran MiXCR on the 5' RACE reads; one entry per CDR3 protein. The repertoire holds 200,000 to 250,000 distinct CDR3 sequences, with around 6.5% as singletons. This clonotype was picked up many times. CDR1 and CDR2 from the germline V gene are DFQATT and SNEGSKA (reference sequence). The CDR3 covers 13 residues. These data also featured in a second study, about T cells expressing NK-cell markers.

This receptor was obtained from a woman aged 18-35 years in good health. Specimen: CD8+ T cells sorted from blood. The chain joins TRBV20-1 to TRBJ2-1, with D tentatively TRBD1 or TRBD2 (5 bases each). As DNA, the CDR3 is TGCATAGTAACGGGACCTTCTGGGAATGAGCAGTTCTTC. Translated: CIVTGPSGNEQFF.